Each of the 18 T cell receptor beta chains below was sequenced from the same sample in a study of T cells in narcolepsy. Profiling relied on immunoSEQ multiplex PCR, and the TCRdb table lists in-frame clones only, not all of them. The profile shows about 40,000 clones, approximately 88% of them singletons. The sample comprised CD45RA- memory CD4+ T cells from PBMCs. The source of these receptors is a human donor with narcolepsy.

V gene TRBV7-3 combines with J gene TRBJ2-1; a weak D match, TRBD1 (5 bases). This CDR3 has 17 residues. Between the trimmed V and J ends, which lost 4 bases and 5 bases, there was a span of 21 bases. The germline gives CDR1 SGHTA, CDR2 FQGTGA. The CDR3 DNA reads TGTGCCAGCAGCTCCTGGGGTAGGGGCCGTTGGGACAATGAGCAGTTCTTC. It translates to CASSSWGRGRWDNEQFF. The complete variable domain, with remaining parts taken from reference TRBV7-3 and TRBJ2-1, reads GAGVSQTPSNKVTEKGKYVELRCDPISGHTALYWYRQSLGQGPEFLIYFQGTGAADDSGLPNDRFFAVRPEGSVSTLKIQRTERGDSAVYLCASSSWGRGRWDNEQFFGPGTRLTVL.

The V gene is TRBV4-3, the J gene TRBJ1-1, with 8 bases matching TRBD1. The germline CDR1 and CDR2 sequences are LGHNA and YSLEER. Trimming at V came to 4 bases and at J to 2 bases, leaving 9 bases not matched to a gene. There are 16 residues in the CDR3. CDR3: CASSPGQGAENTEAFF. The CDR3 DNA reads TGCGCCAGCAGCCCCGGACAGGGCGCCGAAAACACTGAAGCTTTCTTT.

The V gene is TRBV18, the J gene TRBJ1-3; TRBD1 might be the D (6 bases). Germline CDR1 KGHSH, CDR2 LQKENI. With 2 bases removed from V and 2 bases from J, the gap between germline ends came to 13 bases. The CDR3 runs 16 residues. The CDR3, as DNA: TGTGCCAGCTCACCAGTAGAGGGGGTGACTGGAAACACCATATATTTT. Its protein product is CASSPVEGVTGNTIYF.

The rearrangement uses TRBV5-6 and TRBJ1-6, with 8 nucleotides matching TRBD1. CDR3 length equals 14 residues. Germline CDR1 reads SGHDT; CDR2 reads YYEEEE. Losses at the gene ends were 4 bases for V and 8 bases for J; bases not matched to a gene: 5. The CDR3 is CASSLDRADSPLHF. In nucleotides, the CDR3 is TGTGCCAGCAGCCTGGACAGGGCTGATTCACCCCTCCACTTT. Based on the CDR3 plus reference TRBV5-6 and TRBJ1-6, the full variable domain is DAGVTQSPTHLIKTRGQQVTLRCSPKSGHDTVSWYQQALGQGPQFIFQYYEEEERQRGNFPDRFSGHQFPNYSSELNVNALLLGDSALYLCASSLDRADSPLHFGNGTRLTVT.

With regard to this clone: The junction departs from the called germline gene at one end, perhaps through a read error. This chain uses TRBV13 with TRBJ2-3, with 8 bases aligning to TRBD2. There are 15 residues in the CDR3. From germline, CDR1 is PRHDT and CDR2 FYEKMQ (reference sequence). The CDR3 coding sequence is TGTGCCAGCAGCTTCGAGTGGACTAGCAGAGATACGCAGTATTTT. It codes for CASSFEWTSRDTQYF.

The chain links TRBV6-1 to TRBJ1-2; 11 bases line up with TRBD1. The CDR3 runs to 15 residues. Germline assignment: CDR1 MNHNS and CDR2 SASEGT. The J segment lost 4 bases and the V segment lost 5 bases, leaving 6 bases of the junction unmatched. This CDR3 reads CASSRGTGGTYGYTF. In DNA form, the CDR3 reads TGTGCCAGCAGTAGGGGGACAGGGGGTACCTATGGCTACACCTTC.

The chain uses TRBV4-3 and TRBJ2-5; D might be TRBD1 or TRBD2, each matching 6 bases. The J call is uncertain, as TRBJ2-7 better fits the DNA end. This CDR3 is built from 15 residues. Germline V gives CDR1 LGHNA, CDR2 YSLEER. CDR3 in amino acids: CASSQGTGTGYEQYF. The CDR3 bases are TGCGCCAGCAGCCAAGGTACAGGGACTGGGTACGAGCAGTACTTC.

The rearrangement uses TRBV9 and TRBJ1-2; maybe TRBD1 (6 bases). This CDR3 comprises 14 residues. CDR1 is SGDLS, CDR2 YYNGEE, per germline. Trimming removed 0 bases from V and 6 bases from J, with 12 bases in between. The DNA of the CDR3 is TGTGCCAGCAGCGTAGGCGCAGGGGCCCATGGCTACACCTTC. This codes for CASSVGAGAHGYTF.

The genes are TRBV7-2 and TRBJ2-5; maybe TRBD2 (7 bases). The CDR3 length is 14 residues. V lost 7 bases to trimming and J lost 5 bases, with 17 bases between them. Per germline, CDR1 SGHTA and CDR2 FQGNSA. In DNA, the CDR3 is TGTGCCAGCATTTTCTCCGGGGGGCGGGAGACCCAGTACTTC. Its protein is CASIFSGGRETQYF.

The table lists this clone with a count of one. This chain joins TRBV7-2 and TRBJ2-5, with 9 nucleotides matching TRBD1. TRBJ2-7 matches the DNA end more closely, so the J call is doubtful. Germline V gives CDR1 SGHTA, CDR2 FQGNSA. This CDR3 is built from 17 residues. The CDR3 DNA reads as TGTGCCAGCAGCTTAGGCGCGGGACAGGGAATCTCCTACGAGCAGTACTTC. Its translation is CASSLGAGQGISYEQYF.

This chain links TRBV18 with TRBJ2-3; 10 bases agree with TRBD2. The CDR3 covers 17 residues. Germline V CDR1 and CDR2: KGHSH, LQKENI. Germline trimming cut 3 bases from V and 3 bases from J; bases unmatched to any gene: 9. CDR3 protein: CASSPLPSGGATDTQYF. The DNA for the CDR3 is TGTGCCAGCTCACCCCTGCCCAGCGGGGGGGCAACAGATACGCAGTATTTT. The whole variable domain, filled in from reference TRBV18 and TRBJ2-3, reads NAGVMQNPRHLVRRRGQEARLRCSPMKGHSHVYWYRQLPEEGLKFMVYLQKENIIDESGMPKERFSAEFPKEGPSILRIQQVVRGDSAAYFCASSPLPSGGATDTQYFGPGTRLTVL.

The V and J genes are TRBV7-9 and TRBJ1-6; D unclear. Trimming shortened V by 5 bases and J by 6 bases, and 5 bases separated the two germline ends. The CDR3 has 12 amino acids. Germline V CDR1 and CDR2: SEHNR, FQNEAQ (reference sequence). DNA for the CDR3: TGTGCCAGCAGCCTAATTAATTCACCCCTCCACTTT. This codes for CASSLINSPLHF.

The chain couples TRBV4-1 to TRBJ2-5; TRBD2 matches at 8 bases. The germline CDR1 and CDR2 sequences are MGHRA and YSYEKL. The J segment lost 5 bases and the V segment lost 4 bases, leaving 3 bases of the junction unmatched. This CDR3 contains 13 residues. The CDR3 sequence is CASSLRLAETQYF. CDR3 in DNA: TGCGCCAGCAGCCTAAGACTAGCGGAGACCCAGTACTTC.

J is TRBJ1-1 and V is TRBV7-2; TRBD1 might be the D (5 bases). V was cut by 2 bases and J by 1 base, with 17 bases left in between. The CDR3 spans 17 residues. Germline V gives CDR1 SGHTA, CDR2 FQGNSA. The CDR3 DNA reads TGTGCCAGCAGCTTATTGCAGGGACGGGCCAGGAACACTGAAGCTTTCTTT. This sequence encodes CASSLLQGRARNTEAFF.

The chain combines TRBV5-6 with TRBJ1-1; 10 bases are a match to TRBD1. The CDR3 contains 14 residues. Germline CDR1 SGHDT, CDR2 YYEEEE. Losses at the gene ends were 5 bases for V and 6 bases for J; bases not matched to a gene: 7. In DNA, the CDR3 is TGTGCCAGCAGTTGGGACAGGGGAGTGCCTGAAGCTTTCTTT. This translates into CASSWDRGVPEAFF.

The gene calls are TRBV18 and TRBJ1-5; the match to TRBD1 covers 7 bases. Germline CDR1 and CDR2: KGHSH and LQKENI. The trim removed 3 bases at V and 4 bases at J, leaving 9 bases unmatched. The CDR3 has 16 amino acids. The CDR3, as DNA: TGTGCCAGCTCACCTTCCGAGGGGGCGAGGAATCAGCCCCAGCATTTT. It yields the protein CASSPSEGARNQPQHF.

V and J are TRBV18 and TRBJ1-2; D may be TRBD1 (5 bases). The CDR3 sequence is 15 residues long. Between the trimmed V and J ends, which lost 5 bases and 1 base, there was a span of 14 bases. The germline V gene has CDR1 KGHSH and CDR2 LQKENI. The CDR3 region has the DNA TGTGCCAGCTCATCCCGACAGACCTTTAACTATGGCTACACCTTC. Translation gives CASSSRQTFNYGYTF.

The CDR3 DNA reads as TGTGCCAGCAGTTACTCGGAGAGGAACGAGCAGTACTTC. It codes for CASSYSERNEQYF. The J gene is TRBJ2-7, the V gene TRBV6-6, with D unresolved. Trimming removed 0 bases at V and 5 bases at J, with 8 bases between. Germline V lookup: CDR1 MNHNY, CDR2 SVGAGI (reference sequence). CDR3 length equals 13 residues.